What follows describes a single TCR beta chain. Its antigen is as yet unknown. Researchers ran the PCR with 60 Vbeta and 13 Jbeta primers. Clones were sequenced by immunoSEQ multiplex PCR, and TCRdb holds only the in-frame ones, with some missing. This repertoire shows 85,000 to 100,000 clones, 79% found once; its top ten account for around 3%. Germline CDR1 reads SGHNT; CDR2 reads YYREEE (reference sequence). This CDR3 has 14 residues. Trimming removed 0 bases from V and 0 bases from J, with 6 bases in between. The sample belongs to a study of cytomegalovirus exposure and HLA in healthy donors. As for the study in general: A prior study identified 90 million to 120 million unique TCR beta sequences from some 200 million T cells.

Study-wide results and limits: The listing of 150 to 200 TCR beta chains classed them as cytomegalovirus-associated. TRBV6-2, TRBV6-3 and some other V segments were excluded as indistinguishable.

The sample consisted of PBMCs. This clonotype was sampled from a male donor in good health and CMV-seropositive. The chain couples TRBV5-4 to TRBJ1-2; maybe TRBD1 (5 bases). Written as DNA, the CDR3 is TGTGCCAGCAGCTTGGACAGGACTAACTATGGCTACACCTTC. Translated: CASSLDRTNYGYTF. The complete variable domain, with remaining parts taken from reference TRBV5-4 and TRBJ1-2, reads ETGVTQSPTHLIKTRGQQVTLRCSSQSGHNTVSWYQQALGQGPQFIFQYYREEENGRGNFPPRFSGLQFPNYSSELNVNALELDDSALYLCASSLDRTNYGYTFGSGTRLTVV.